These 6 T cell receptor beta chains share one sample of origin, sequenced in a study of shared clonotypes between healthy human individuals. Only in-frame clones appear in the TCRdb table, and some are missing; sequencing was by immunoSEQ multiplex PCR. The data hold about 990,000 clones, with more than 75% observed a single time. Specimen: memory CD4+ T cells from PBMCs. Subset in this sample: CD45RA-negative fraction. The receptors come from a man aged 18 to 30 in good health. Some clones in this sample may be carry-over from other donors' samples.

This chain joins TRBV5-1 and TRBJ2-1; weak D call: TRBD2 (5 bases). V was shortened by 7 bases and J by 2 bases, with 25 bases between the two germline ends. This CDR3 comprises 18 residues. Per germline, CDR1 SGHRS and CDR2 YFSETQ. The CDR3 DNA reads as TGCGCCAGCCGACGAAGCGGCCCGGACGGAAAAGCCTACAATGAGCAGTTCTTC. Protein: CASRRSGPDGKAYNEQFF. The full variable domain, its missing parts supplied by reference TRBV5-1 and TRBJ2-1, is KAGVTQTPRYLIKTRGQQVTLSCSPISGHRSVSWYQQTPGQGLQFLFEYFSETQRNKGNFPGRFSGRQFSNSRSEMNVSTLELGDSALYLCASRRSGPDGKAYNEQFFGPGTRLTVL.

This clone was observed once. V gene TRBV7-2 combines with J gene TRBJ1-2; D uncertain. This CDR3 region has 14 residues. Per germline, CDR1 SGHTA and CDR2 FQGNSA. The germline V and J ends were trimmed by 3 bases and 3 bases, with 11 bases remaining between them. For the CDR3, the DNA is TGTGCCAGCAGCTTGACGGACTGGGACTATGGCTACACCTTC. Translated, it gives CASSLTDWDYGYTF. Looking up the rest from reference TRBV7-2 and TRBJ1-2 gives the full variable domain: GAGVSQSPSNKVTEKGKDVELRCDPISGHTALYWYRQSLGQGLEFLIYFQGNSAPDKSGLPSDRFSAERTGGSVSTLTIQRTQQEDSAVYLCASSLTDWDYGYTFGSGTRLTVV.

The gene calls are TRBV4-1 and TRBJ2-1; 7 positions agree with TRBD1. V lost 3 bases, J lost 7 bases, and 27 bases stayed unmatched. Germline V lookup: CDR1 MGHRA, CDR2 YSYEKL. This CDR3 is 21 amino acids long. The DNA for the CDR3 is TGCGCCAGCAGCCACCGTACCTCCGTGACAGGGAGAGGGGATAACTGGAATGAGCAGTTCTTC. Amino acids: CASSHRTSVTGRGDNWNEQFF.

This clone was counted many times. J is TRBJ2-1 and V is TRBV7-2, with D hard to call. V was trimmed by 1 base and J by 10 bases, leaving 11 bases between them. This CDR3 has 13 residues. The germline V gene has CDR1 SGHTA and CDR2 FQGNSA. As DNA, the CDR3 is TGTGCCAGCAGCTTAGTCGGGCAGCGCGAGCAGTTCTTC. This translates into CASSLVGQREQFF.

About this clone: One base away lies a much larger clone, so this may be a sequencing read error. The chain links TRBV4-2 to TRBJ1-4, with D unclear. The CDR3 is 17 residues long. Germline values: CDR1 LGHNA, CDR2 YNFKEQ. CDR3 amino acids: CASGQDPFLRREEKLFF. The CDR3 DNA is TGTGCCAGCGGCCAAGATCCCTTTTTGAGAAGGGAGGAAAAACTGTTTTTT.

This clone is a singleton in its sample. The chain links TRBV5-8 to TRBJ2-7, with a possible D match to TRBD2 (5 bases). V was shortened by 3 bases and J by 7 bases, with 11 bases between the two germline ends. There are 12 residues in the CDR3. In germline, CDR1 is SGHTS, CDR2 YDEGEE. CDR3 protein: CASSSRTAEQYF. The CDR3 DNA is TGTGCCAGCAGCTCGAGGACTGCGGAGCAGTACTTC.